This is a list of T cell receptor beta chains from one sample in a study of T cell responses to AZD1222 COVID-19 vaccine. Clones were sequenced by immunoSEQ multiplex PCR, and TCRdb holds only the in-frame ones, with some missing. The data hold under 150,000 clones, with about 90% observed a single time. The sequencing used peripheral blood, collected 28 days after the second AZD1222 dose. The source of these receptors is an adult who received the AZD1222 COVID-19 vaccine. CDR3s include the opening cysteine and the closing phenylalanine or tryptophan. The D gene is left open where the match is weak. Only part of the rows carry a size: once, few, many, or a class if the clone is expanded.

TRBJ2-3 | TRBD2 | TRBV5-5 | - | CASSFLAGLSTDTQYF | TGTGCCAGCAGCTTTTTAGCGGGACTTAGCACAGATACGCAGTATTTT
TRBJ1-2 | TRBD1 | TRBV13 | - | CASSTRQGSTYGYTF | TGTGCCAGCAGCACCAGACAGGGATCGACCTATGGCTACACCTTC
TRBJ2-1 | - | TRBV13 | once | CASSQAEDSSYNEQFF | TGTGCCAGCAGCCAAGCCGAGGATAGCTCCTACAATGAGCAGTTCTTC
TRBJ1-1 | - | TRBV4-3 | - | CASSQDDRGEAFF | TGCGCCAGCAGCCAAGATGACAGAGGTGAAGCTTTCTTT
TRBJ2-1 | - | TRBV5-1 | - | CASTFRAGGPNNEQFF | TGCGCCAGCACCTTCCGAGCCGGAGGGCCGAATAATGAGCAGTTCTTC
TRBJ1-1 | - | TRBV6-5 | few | CASSYEANTEAFF | TGTGCCAGCAGTTATGAAGCGAACACTGAAGCTTTCTTT
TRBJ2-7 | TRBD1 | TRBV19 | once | CASSIGTGDYEQYF | TGTGCCAGTAGTATAGGGACAGGGGACTACGAGCAGTACTTC
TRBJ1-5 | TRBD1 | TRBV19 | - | CASRGQGLLQPQHF | TGTGCCAGTAGGGGACAGGGACTGCTTCAGCCCCAGCATTTT
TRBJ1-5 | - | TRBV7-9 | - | CASSLGADQPQHF | TGTGCCAGCAGCTTAGGGGCGGATCAGCCCCAGCATTTT
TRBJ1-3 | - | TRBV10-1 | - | CASSDSMSGNTIYF | TGCGCCAGCAGTGATAGCATGTCTGGAAACACCATATATTTT
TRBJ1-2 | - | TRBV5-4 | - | CASRMGAIAYGYTF | TGTGCCAGCAGAATGGGGGCGATTGCCTATGGCTACACCTTC
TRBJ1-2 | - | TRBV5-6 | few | CASSLSYGYTF | TGTGCCAGCAGCTTGAGTTATGGCTACACCTTC
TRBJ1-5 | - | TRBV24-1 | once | CATSEGRGTSQHF | TGTGCCACCAGTGAGGGGAGGGGGACATCCCAGCATTTT
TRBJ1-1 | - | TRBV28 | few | CAINSAGEAFF | TGTGCCATCAATTCCGCAGGGGAAGCTTTCTTT
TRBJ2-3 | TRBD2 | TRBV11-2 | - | CASSRLAGGTDTQYF | TGTGCCAGCAGTCGACTAGCGGGGGGCACAGATACGCAGTATTTT
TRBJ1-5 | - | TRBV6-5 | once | CASEGGAPNQPQHF | TGTGCCAGCGAGGGGGGGGCGCCTAATCAGCCCCAGCATTTT
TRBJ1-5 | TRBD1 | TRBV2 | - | CASSVRGRESNQPQHF | TGTGCCAGCAGTGTCAGGGGGAGAGAAAGCAATCAGCCCCAGCATTTT
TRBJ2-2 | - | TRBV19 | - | CASSMGTGELFF | TGTGCCAGTAGTATGGGCACCGGGGAGCTGTTTTTT
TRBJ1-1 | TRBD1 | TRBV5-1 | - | CASSSLPGQGVNTEAFF | TGCGCCAGCAGCTCGCTACCGGGACAGGGTGTGAACACTGAAGCTTTCTTT
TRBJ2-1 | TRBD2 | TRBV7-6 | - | CASSLAHGRARGEQFF | TGTGCCAGCAGCTTAGCTCACGGGAGGGCCAGAGGTGAGCAGTTCTTC
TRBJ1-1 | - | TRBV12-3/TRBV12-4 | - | CASTVTRNTEAFF | TGTGCCAGCACCGTTACACGGAACACTGAAGCTTTCTTT
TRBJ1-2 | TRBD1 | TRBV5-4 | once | CASSFTGAGVDYGYTF | TGTGCCAGCAGCTTTACAGGGGCCGGGGTGGACTATGGCTACACCTTC
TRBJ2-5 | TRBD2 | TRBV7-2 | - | CASSSWLAGQETQYF | TGTGCCAGCAGCTCGTGGCTAGCGGGACAAGAGACCCAGTACTTC
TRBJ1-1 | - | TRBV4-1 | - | CASSEGQTGKLEAFF | TGCGCCAGCAGCGAAGGTCAAACAGGGAAACTCGAAGCTTTCTTT
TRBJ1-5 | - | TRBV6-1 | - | CASSGPGTDSNQPQHF | TGTGCCAGCAGTGGCCCTGGGACGGATAGCAATCAGCCCCAGCATTTT
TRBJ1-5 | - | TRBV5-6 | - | CASSLRGHQPQHF | TGTGCCAGCAGCTTAAGAGGGCATCAGCCCCAGCATTTT
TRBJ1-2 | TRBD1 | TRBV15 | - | CATSRDRQGTGYTF | TGTGCCACCAGCAGAGATCGACAGGGGACTGGCTACACCTTC
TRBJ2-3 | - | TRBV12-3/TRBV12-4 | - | CASRGNVADTQYF | TGTGCCAGCCGCGGAAATGTGGCAGATACGCAGTATTTT
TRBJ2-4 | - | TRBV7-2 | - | CASSPLRGPNIQYF | TGTGCCAGCAGCCCCCTGCGCGGACCGAACATTCAGTACTTC
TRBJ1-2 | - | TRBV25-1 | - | CASRDWGYGYTF | TGTGCCAGCAGAGATTGGGGGTATGGCTACACCTTC
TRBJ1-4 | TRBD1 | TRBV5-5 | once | CASSPSLDRVGREKLFF | TGTGCCAGCAGCCCAAGCTTAGACAGGGTCGGGAGAGAAAAACTGTTTTTT
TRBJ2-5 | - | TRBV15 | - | CATSKGQETQYF | TGTGCCACCAGCAAAGGGCAAGAGACCCAGTACTTC
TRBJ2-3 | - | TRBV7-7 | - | CASSPGGSAGLTDTQYF | TGTGCCAGCAGCCCTGGGGGAAGTGCGGGCCTCACAGATACGCAGTATTTT
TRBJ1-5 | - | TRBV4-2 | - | CASSSWGGGSNQPQHF | TGTGCCAGCAGCTCTTGGGGTGGAGGGAGCAATCAGCCCCAGCATTTT
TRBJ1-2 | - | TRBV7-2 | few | CASSAQAQGRYGYTF | TGTGCCAGCAGCGCCCAGGCCCAGGGGAGGTATGGCTACACCTTC
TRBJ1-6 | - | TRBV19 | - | CASTQDQAFNNSPLHF | TGTGCCAGTACTCAAGACCAGGCATTTAATAATTCACCCCTCCACTTT
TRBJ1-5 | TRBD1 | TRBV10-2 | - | CASSTGQSNQPQHF | TGCGCCAGCAGCACGGGACAGAGCAATCAGCCCCAGCATTTT
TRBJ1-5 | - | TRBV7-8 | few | CASSLGGQVQPQHF | TGTGCCAGCAGCTTAGGCGGGCAGGTACAGCCCCAGCATTTT
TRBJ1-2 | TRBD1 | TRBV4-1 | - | CASSQPQGEGYTF | TGCGCCAGCAGCCAGCCTCAGGGGGAGGGCTACACCTTC